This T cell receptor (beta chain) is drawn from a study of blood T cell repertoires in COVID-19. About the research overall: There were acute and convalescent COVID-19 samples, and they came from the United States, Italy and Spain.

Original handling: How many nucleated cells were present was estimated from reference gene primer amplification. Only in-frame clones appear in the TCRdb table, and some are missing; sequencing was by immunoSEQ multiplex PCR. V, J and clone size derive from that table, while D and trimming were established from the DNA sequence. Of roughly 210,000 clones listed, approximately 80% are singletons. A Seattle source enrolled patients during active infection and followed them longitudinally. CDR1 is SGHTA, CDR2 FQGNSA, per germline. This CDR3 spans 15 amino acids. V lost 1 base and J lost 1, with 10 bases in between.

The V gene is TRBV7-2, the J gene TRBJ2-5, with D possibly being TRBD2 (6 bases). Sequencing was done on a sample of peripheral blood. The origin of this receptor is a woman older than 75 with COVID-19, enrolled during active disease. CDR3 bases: TGTGCCAGCAGCTTAGTTGGCGGGGTCCAAGAGACCCAGTACTTC. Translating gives CASSLVGGVQETQYF.